This TCR beta chain was identified in a study of T cell repertoires in cytomegalovirus infection. Study at large: CMV epitopes in the study were HLA-C-restricted (recently identified) and HLA-B-restricted (well studied). Based on public TCR beta signatures, there were indications of CMV infection and of a matching HLA type.

TCRdb re-analysed the reads in MiXCR, keeping a single row per CDR3 protein. Found here are some 800,000 distinct CDR3 sequences, approximately 32% of them singletons; the top ten hold 10% to 15%. About this clonotype: The target antigen is unknown.

Study conclusions and caveats: The ex vivo response showed dominance by HLA-C-restricted CMV-specific TCR beta clonotypes. Summed frequency of shared TCR beta families picked out CMV carriers who also had the relevant HLA.

The trim removed 5 bases at V and 12 bases at J, leaving 6 bases unmatched. The germline V gene encodes CDR1 MNHEY and CDR2 SMNVEV (reference sequence). The CDR3 is 12 residues long. This material consisted of cultured CD8+ T cells from PBMCs, taken from culture after CMV antigen stimulation. This TCR derives from a human donor in good health (CMV status not recorded). Some clones in this sample may be carry-over from other donors' samples. The chain couples TRBV27 to TRBJ1-4, with TRBD1 identical over 7 bases. The CDR3 coding sequence is TGTGCCAGCAGTATTAGAGGGACAGAACTGTTTTTT. It codes for CASSIRGTELFF.